The clone carrying this TCR beta chain has only a few counts. This sample is part of a study of radiation and T cells in renal cell carcinoma. Sequencing was performed with immunoSEQ multiplex PCR; in TCRdb, only in-frame clones are kept and a portion is missing. This table holds approximately 45,000 clones, approximately 80% found once. Time point described: baseline pretreatment blood. Specified treatment: 15 Gy SBRT to primary tumor, nephrectomy 4 weeks later. This CDR3 is built from 15 residues. The V end was cut by 2 bases, the J end by 2 bases, with 13 bases between. Germline V gene data show CDR1 as MNHNS and CDR2 as SASEGT.

This specimen was blood, taken from a patient whose treatment included radiotherapy and nephrectomy. The source of this sequence is a woman in her 70s with renal cell carcinoma. The rearrangement uses TRBV6-1 and TRBJ2-7; D ambiguous. CDR3 amino acids: CASSEPAVYPYEQYF. CDR3 coding DNA: TGTGCCAGCAGTGAACCGGCAGTCTATCCCTACGAGCAGTACTTC.